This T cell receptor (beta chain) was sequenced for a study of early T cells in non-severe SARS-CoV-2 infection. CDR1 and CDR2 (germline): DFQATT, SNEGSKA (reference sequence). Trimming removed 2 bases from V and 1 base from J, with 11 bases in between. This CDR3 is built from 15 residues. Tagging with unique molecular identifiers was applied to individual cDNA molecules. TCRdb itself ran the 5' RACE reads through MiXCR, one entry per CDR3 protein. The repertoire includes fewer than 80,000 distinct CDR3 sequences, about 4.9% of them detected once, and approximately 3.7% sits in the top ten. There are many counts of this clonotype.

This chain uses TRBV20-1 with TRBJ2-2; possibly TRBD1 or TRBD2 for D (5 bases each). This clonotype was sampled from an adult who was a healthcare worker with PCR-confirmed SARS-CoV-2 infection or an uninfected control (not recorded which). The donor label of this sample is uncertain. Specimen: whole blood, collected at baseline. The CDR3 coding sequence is TGCAGTGCTAGACGAGGGGCTCAGAACACCGGGGAGCTGTTTTTT. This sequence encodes CSARRGAQNTGELFF.